This T cell receptor beta chain stems from a study of blood T cell repertoires in COVID-19. Study information: Specimens from acute and convalescent COVID-19 originated in the United States, Italy and Spain. From T cells, B-cell-depleted T cells, or PBMCs came the material, which was cDNA or gDNA.

Original handling: Estimation of nucleated cell counts relied on the amplification of reference gene primers. TCRdb's table, derived via immunoSEQ multiplex PCR, lists solely in-frame clones and lacks some. That table supplies the V and J calls and clone size; D and trimming were determined from the DNA. The data contain fewer than 90,000 clones, 75% to 85% of them singletons. Germline trimming cut 5 bases from V and 4 bases from J; bases unmatched to any gene: 11. The germline CDR1 and CDR2 sequences are SGHNT and YENEEA. There are 19 residues in the CDR3. The sequencing input was peripheral blood. The clonotype comes from a woman older than 75 with acute or convalescent COVID-19. The chain carries TRBV11-3 and TRBJ2-2; 15 bases map to TRBD2. CDR3 sequence: CASSLTVGLAGGTTGELFF. CDR3 nucleotides: TGTGCCAGCAGCCTAACGGTCGGACTAGCGGGAGGGACCACCGGGGAGCTGTTTTTT. Variable domain in full (rest from reference TRBV11-3 and TRBJ2-2): EAGVVQSPRYKIIEKKQPVAFWCNPISGHNTLYWYLQNLGQGPELLIRYENEEAVDDSQLPKDRFSAERLKGVDSTLKIQPAELGDSAVYLCASSLTVGLAGGTTGELFFGEGSRLTVL.